This T cell receptor (beta chain) derives from a study of cytomegalovirus exposure and HLA in healthy donors. Findings of the study overall: A likely sequencing artifact accounted for one observed cluster of highly shared sequence variants. Rare TCR sequences predominated, though certain public TCRs were found in many donors. According to an earlier analysis, most TCR beta V segments yielded productive rearrangements about 87% or about 30% of the time.

With regard to this clone: The antigen remains undetermined.

PCR amplification relied on 60 Vbeta primers (plus 13 Jbeta primers). Some clones are missing from TCRdb's copy, which holds only in-frame ones; the method was immunoSEQ multiplex PCR. The sample lists roughly 89,000 clones, 65% occurring once. Germline lookup yields CDR1 ENHRY and CDR2 SYGVKD. This CDR3 region has 15 residues. The junction had 7 bases not matched to a gene; V was cut back by 1 base and J by 8 bases. This clonotype originated in a woman aged 45-65 years in good health and CMV-seropositive. This chain joins TRBV10-3 and TRBJ1-4; 7 nucleotides match TRBD1. The sequencing sample was made of PBMCs. CDR3 sequence (DNA): TGTGCCATCAGTGAGTTCACAGGGGTCCAGGAAAAACTGTTTTTT. It specifies CAISEFTGVQEKLFF.